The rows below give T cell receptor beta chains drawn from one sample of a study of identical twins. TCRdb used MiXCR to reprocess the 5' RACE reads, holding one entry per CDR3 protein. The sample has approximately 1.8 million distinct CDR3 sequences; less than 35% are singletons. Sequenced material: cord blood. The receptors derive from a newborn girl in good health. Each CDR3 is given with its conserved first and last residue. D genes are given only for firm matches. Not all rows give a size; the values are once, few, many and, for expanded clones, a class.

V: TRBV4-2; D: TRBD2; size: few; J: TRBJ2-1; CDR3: CASSQSLEASGGAGNEQFF; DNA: TGTGCCAGCAGCCAGAGCTTAGAGGCTAGCGGGGGGGCTGGCAATGAGCAGTTCTTC
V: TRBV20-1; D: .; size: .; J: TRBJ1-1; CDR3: CSASRGHLNTEAFF; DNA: TGCAGTGCTAGCCGGGGACATTTGAACACTGAAGCTTTCTTT
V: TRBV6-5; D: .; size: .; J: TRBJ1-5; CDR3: CASSNVRSSNQPQHF; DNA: TGTGCCAGCAGCAACGTAAGGTCTAGCAATCAGCCCCAGCATTTT
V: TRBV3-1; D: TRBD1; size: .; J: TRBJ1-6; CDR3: CASSQLQGGNSPLHF; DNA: TGTGCCAGCAGCCAGCTACAGGGGGGTAATTCACCCCTCCACTTT
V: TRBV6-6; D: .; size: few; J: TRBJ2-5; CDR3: CASSSDSWSSGKTQYF; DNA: TGTGCCAGCAGTTCGGATAGCTGGAGCTCTGGGAAGACCCAGTACTTC
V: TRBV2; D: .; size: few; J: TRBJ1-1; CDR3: CANDWAARKEHGEGMNTEAFF; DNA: TGTGCTAATGATTGGGCGGCGCGAAAAGAACATGGCGAGGGAATGAACACTGAAGCTTTCTTT
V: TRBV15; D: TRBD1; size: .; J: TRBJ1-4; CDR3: CATSGGQGNEKLFF; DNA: TGTGCCACCAGCGGCGGACAGGGGAATGAAAAACTGTTTTTT
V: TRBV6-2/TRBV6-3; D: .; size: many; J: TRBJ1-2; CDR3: CASSYGTPNYGYTF; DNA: TGTGCCAGCAGTTACGGGACACCCAACTATGGCTACACCTTC
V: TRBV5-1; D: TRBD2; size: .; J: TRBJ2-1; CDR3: CASSLVGLAAYTEQFF; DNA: TGCGCCAGCAGCTTGGTCGGACTAGCGGCCTACACTGAGCAGTTCTTC
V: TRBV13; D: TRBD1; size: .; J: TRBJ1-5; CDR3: CASSLPKTVNRGNQPQHF; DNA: TGTGCCAGCAGCTTACCGAAAACCGTGAACAGGGGGAATCAGCCCCAGCATTTT
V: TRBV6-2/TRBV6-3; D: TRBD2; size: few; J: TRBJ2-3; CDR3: CASSYSFTSGFPLDTQYF; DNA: TGTGCCAGCAGTTACTCCTTCACTAGCGGGTTTCCCCTAGATACGCAGTATTTT
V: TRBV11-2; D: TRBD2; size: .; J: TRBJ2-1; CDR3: CASSSGGPLNEQFF; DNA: TGTGCCAGCAGCTCGGGGGGACCTCTCAATGAGCAGTTCTTC
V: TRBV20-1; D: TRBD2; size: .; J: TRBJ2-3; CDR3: CSARIRTSGSRVDTQYF; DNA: TGCAGTGCTAGGATTCGGACTAGCGGGAGTCGCGTAGATACGCAGTATTTT
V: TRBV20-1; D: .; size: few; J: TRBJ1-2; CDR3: CSYTKGTYGYTF; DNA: TGCAGCTATACTAAGGGGACCTATGGCTACACCTTC
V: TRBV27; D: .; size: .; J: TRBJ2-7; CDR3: CASTPSRQLPYEQYF; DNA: TGTGCCAGCACCCCTTCACGACAGCTGCCCTACGAGCAGTACTTC
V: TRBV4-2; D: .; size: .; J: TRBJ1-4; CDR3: CASSLSLQGEKLFF; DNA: TGTGCCAGCAGCCTATCTCTACAGGGAGAAAAACTGTTTTTT
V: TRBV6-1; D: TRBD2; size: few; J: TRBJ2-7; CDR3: CASSEPFERGQQYF; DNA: TGTGCCAGCAGTGAACCCTTCGAGCGGGGGCAGCAGTACTTC
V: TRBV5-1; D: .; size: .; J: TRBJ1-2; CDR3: CASSFKTTNYGYTF; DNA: TGCGCCAGCAGCTTCAAGACAACTAACTATGGCTACACCTTC
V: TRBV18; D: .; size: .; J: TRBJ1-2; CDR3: CASSPNGRPYGYTF; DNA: TGTGCCAGCTCACCAAATGGGAGACCCTATGGCTACACCTTC
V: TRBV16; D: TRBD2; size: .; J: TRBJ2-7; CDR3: CASVLNRRGGTYEQYF; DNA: TGTGCCAGCGTCCTAAATCGCCGGGGGGGGACCTACGAGCAGTACTTC
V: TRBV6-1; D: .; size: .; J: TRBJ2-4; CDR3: CASSEAGPVYEHYF; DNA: TGTGCCAGCAGTGAAGCGGGTCCTGTATACGAGCACTACTTC
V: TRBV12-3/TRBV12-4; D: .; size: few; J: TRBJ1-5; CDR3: CASSLNPGHINQPQHF; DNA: TGTGCCAGCAGCCTTAACCCGGGACACATTAATCAGCCCCAGCATTTT
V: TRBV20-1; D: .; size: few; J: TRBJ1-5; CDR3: CSFGGGNQPQHF; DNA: TGCAGCTTCGGGGGGGGCAATCAGCCCCAGCATTTT